These 22 T cell receptor beta chains came from one sample sequenced in a study of early T cells in non-severe SARS-CoV-2 infection. One entry per CDR3 protein, called by TCRdb with MiXCR from the 5' RACE reads. The table has fewer than 65,000 distinct CDR3 sequences, approximately 10% seen once. The source material was whole blood, sampled at baseline. The source is an adult who was a healthcare worker with PCR-confirmed SARS-CoV-2 infection or an uninfected control (not recorded which).

The V gene is TRBV20-1, the J gene TRBJ2-7; D call uncertain. The CDR3 length is 13 residues. V was cut by 0 bases and J by 6 bases, with 12 bases left in between. Per the germline V gene, CDR1 is DFQATT and CDR2 is SNEGSKA (reference sequence). The chain's CDR3 is CSARDNPLPEQYF. In nucleotides, the CDR3 is TGCAGTGCTAGAGATAACCCACTCCCCGAGCAGTACTTC.

This chain joins TRBV18 and TRBJ2-7; D might be TRBD1 (6 bases). Trimming cost V 4 bases and J 3 bases, with 13 bases left between them. Germline loops: CDR1 KGHSH, CDR2 LQKENI. The CDR3 spans 14 residues. The CDR3 here is CASSRRDTSYEQYF. The CDR3 coding sequence is TGTGCCAGCTCACGCCGGGACACCAGCTACGAGCAGTACTTC.

The sample holds a few counts of this clonotype. This chain uses TRBV6-6 with TRBJ1-2, with 8 bases matching TRBD1. After removal of 7 bases from V and 3 bases from J, the junction contained 1 base not matched to a gene. The CDR3 has 12 amino acids. From germline, CDR1 is MNHNY and CDR2 SVGAGI (reference sequence). CDR3 nucleotides: TGTGCCAGCAAGGACAGGGACTATGGCTACACCTTC. This translates into CASKDRDYGYTF.

In this sample, this clonotype is medium-sized. The chain combines TRBV7-3 with TRBJ2-1; perhaps TRBD1 as D (5 bases). Looked up from germline, CDR1 is SGHTA and CDR2 is FQGTGA. V was pared by 5 bases and J by 0 bases, with 11 bases between. CDR3 length: 15 amino acids. The CDR3 loop reads CASSPRQSSYNEQFF. In nucleotides, the CDR3 is TGTGCCAGCAGCCCCCGACAGAGCTCCTACAATGAGCAGTTCTTC.

This clonotype was counted many times. This chain uses TRBV29-1 with TRBJ2-7; D is ambiguous. Trimming stripped 5 bases from V and 1 base from J, with 12 bases between. CDR1 SQVTM and CDR2 ANQGSEA come from the germline V gene. The CDR3 spans 13 residues. CDR3 nucleotide sequence: TGCAGCGTTCGTTTTACGGTTTCCTACGAGCAGTACTTC. The encoded protein is CSVRFTVSYEQYF.

The chain is built from TRBV11-3 and TRBJ2-7; 7 bases are a match to TRBD1. The V gene's germline CDR1 is SGHNT and CDR2 YENEEA. The junction had 8 bases not matched to a gene; V was cut back by 5 bases and J by 4 bases. The length of the CDR3 is 14 residues. The CDR3 nucleotides are TGTGCCAGCAGCCCTTGGGACAGAGCTTACGAGCAGTACTTC. Its protein is CASSPWDRAYEQYF.

A few counts support this clonotype. The J gene is TRBJ2-2, the V gene TRBV30, with unresolved D. Trimming pared 0 bases from V and 8 bases from J, leaving 7 bases between. This CDR3 region has 12 residues. The germline V gene has CDR1 GTSNPN and CDR2 SVGIG (reference sequence). CDR3: CAWSVQLGELFF. The CDR3, as DNA: TGTGCCTGGAGTGTACAACTGGGGGAGCTGTTTTTT.

The genes are TRBV5-4 and TRBJ1-6; D is uncertain. CDR3 length: 16 residues. The V gene's germline CDR1 is SGHNT and CDR2 YYREEE (reference sequence). With 1 base removed from V and 7 bases from J, the gap between germline ends came to 15 bases. The CDR3 spells CASSLSREIENSPLHF. The CDR3 DNA is TGTGCCAGCAGCTTGTCTCGGGAGATCGAGAATTCACCCCTCCACTTT.

The chain uses TRBV7-6 and TRBJ2-1, with TRBD1 matching over 7 bases. Germline V gives CDR1 SGHVS, CDR2 FNYEAQ. The J segment lost 9 bases and the V segment lost 5 bases, leaving 4 bases of the junction unmatched. The length of the CDR3 is 12 residues. CDR3 in DNA: TGTGCCAGCAGCGAACAGGGGAGTGAGCAGTTCTTC. As protein: CASSEQGSEQFF. Variable domain in full (rest from reference TRBV7-6 and TRBJ2-1): GAGVSQSPRYKVTKRGQDVALRCDPISGHVSLYWYRQALGQGPEFLTYFNYEAQQDKSGLPNDRFSAERPEGSISTLTIQRTEQRDSAMYRCASSEQGSEQFFGPGTRLTVL.

This clonotype was recorded many times. CDR3 region: CASSQADRGGQPQHF. The CDR3 region has the DNA TGTGCCAGCAGCCAAGCGGACAGGGGAGGTCAGCCCCAGCATTTT. The V and J genes are TRBV4-2 and TRBJ1-5; 9 bases line up with TRBD1. Per the germline V gene, CDR1 is LGHNA and CDR2 is YNFKEQ. Unmatched junction bases numbered 4, after V lost 1 base and J lost 6 bases. CDR3 length equals 15 residues.

This clonotype was counted only a few times. This rearrangement joins TRBV7-3 to TRBJ2-1, with 7 bases matching TRBD1. Losses at the gene ends were 8 bases for V and 8 bases for J; bases not matched to a gene: 15. This CDR3 comprises 15 residues. The germline V gene encodes CDR1 SGHTA and CDR2 FQGTGA. DNA of the CDR3: TGTGCCAGCTCTTTCCGCTTAACAGGGGTCGATGAGCAGTTCTTC. It codes for CASSFRLTGVDEQFF.

This clonotype has at least ten counts. This chain links TRBV7-2 with TRBJ1-1, with 7 bases fitting TRBD1. Losses at the gene ends were 5 bases for V and 5 bases for J; bases not matched to a gene: 5. In germline, CDR1 is SGHTA, CDR2 FQGNSA. The CDR3 contains 13 residues. The CDR3 nucleotides are TGTGCCAGCAGCAACCAGGACAGGACTGAAGCTTTCTTT. This sequence encodes CASSNQDRTEAFF.

In this sample, this clonotype turned up many times. V gene TRBV18 combines with J gene TRBJ1-2; D is uncertain. Germline V gives CDR1 KGHSH, CDR2 LQKENI. CDR3 size: 12 residues. The ends were cut back, 1 base at V and 8 bases at J, with 8 bases in the middle. The CDR3 DNA reads as TGTGCCAGCTCACCACGGGCGGAAGGCTACACCTTC. It is translated as CASSPRAEGYTF.

This clonotype was observed at least ten times. The chain joins TRBV12-3 or TRBV12-4 to TRBJ1-5; D uncertain. The CDR3 has 14 amino acids. The V end was cut by 5 bases, the J end by 2 bases, with 10 bases between. DNA of the CDR3: TGTGCCAGCAGTCCGGGTCGGGGCAATCAGCCCCAGCATTTT. Residues: CASSPGRGNQPQHF.

The chain has TRBV5-1 and TRBJ2-2; tentative D call: TRBD2 (6 bases). V was trimmed by 2 bases and J by 4 bases, leaving 12 bases between them. The CDR3 is 15 residues long. In germline, CDR1 is SGHRS, CDR2 YFSETQ. CDR3 in DNA: TGCGCCAGCAGCTTCTCCGCGGGGCGCACCGGGGAGCTGTTTTTT. Encoded protein: CASSFSAGRTGELFF.

This clonotype is labeled medium-sized. V usage is TRBV29-1 and J usage is TRBJ2-3; weak D call: TRBD2 (5 bases). The V end was cut by 3 bases, the J end by 3 bases, with 7 bases between. Germline values: CDR1 SQVTM, CDR2 ANQGSEA. This CDR3 contains 12 residues. CDR3 in DNA: TGCAGCGTTGAGCTAGCTACAGATACGCAGTATTTT. This sequence encodes CSVELATDTQYF.

The chain couples TRBV11-3 to TRBJ2-7, with 7 bases lining up with TRBD1. V trimming: 3 bases; J trimming: 2 bases; junction bases outside the gene matches: 13. The CDR3 is 17 amino acids. Germline-derived CDR1 and CDR2 are SGHNT and YENEEA. DNA for the CDR3: TGTGCCAGCAGCTTTCGGGACAGCCTCCGTCCGACCTACGAGCAGTACTTC. The encoded protein is CASSFRDSLRPTYEQYF.

This clonotype was found a few times. J is TRBJ2-7 and V is TRBV29-1; 7 nucleotides match TRBD2. V lost 3 bases and J lost 8; bases outside the gene matches: 4. Germline V gene lookup returns CDR1 SQVTM and CDR2 ANQGSEA. The CDR3 totals 11 residues. CDR3 loop: CSVERGTKQYF. As DNA, the CDR3 is TGCAGCGTTGAGCGGGGGACGAAGCAGTACTTC.

The chain recombines TRBV12-5 with TRBJ2-4; 13 positions match TRBD2. CDR3 length: 18 amino acids. Germline V lookup: CDR1 LGHNT, CDR2 FRNRAP. V trimming: 0 bases; J trimming: 2 bases; junction bases outside the gene matches: 4. This chain's CDR3 is CASGLVRLAGGPKNIQYF. CDR3 DNA sequence: TGTGCTAGTGGTTTGGTACGACTAGCGGGAGGTCCCAAAAACATTCAGTACTTC.

This clonotype appeared many times. The chain carries TRBV9 and TRBJ1-3, with D possibly matching TRBD1 (5 bases). Trimming cost V 0 bases and J 0 bases, with 7 bases left between them. The CDR3 sequence is 15 residues long. In germline, CDR1 is SGDLS, CDR2 YYNGEE. As DNA, the CDR3 is TGTGCCAGCAGCGTAGCAGACAGCTCTGGAAACACCATATATTTT. Its protein product is CASSVADSSGNTIYF.

This clonotype occurred a few times. V usage is TRBV7-2 and J usage is TRBJ2-7; the D is unclear. Germline CDR1 and CDR2: SGHTA and FQGNSA. CDR3 length: 14 amino acids. V was pared by 1 base and J by 3 bases, with 10 bases between. The CDR3 bases are TGTGCCAGCAGCTTAGTTTTGGGCAGCTACGAGCAGTACTTC. It is translated as CASSLVLGSYEQYF.

This clonotype was recorded at least ten times. The chain joins TRBV29-1 to TRBJ2-2; TRBD2 agrees at 10 bases. Trimming removed 7 bases from V and 1 base from J; junction bases left unmatched: 3. Per germline, CDR1 SQVTM and CDR2 ANQGSEA. This CDR3 spans 14 amino acids. The CDR3 nucleotides are TGCAGCGCAAGGACTAGCGGGAACACCGGGGAGCTGTTTTTT. Translated: CSARTSGNTGELFF.